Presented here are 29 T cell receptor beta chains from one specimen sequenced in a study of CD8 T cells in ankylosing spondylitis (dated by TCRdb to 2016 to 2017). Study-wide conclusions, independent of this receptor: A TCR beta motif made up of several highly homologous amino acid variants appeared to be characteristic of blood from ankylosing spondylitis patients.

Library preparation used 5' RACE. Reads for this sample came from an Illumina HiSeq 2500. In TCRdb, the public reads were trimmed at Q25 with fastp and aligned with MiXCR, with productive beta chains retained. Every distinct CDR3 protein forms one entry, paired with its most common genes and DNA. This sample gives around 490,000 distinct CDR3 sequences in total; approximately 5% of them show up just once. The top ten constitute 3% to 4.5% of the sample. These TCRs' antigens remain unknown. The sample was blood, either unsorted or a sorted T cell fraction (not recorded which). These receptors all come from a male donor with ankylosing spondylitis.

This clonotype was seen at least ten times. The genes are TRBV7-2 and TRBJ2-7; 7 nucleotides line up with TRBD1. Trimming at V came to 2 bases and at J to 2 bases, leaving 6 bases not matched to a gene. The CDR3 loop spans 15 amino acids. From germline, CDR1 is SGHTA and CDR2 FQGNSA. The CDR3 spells CASSLTGTVTYEQYF. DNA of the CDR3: TGTGCCAGCAGCTTAACGGGGACAGTCACCTACGAGCAGTACTTC.

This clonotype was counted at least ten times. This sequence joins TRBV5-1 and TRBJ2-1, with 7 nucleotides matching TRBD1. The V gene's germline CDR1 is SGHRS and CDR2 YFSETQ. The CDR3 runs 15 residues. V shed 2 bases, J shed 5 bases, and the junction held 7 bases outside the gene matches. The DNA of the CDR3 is TGCGCCAGCAGCTTCCGGGGACAGCCGAACAATGAGCAGTTCTTC. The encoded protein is CASSFRGQPNNEQFF.

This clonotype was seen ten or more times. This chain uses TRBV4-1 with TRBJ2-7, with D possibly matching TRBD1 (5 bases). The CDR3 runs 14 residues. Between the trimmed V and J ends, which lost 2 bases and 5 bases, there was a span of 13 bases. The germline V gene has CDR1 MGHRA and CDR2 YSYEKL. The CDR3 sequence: CASSQTGNSDEQYF. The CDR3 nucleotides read TGCGCCAGCAGCCAAACAGGTAACAGCGACGAGCAGTACTTC.

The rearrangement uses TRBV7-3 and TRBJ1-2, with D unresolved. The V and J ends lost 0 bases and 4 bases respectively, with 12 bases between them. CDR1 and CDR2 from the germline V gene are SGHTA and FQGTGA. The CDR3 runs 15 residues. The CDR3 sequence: CASSLTADSGYGYTF. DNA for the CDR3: TGTGCCAGCAGCTTAACCGCAGATTCCGGCTATGGCTACACCTTC.

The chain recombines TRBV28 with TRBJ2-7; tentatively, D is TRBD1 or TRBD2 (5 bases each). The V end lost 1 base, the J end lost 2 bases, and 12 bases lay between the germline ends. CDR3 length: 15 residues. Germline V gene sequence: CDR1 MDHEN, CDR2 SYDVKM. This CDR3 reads CASSLLGRGPYEQYF. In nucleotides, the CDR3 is TGTGCCAGCAGTTTATTGGGACGGGGACCCTACGAGCAGTACTTC.

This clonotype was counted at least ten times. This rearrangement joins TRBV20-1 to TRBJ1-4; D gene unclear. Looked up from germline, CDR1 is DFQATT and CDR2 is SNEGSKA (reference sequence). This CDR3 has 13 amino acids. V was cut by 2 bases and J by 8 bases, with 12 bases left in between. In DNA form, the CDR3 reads TGCAGTGCTAGACGGGAGGCTCGAGAAAAACTGTTTTTT. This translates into CSARREAREKLFF.

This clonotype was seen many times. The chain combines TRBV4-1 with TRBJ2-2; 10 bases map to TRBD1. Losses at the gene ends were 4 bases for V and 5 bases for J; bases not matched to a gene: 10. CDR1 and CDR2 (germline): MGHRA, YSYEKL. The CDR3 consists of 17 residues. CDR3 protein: CASSRGGTGVLTGELFF. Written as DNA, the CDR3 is TGCGCCAGCAGCCGGGGGGGGACAGGGGTGCTTACCGGGGAGCTGTTTTTT.

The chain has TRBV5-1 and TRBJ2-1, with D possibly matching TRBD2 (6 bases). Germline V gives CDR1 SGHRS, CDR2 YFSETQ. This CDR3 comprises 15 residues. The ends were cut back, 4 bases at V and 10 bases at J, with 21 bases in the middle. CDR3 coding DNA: TGCGCCAGCAGCGGAGGGGCCACCAGGTCTTTGGAGCAGTTCTTC. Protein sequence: CASSGGATRSLEQFF. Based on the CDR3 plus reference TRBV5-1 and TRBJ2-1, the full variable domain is KAGVTQTPRYLIKTRGQQVTLSCSPISGHRSVSWYQQTPGQGLQFLFEYFSETQRNKGNFPGRFSGRQFSNSRSEMNVSTLELGDSALYLCASSGGATRSLEQFFGPGTRLTVL.

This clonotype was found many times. Here the CDR3 DNA reads TGCGCCAGCAGCTTACAGGGTCAGGATGGCTACACCTTC. Translated, it gives CASSLQGQDGYTF. V gene TRBV5-1 combines with J gene TRBJ1-2; the D gene is possibly TRBD1 (6 bases). Germline CDR1 reads SGHRS; CDR2 reads YFSETQ. The CDR3 consists of 13 residues. V was cut by 2 bases and J by 6 bases, with 11 bases left in between.

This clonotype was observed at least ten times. The CDR3 region has the DNA TGCGCCAGCAGTGAGTCTGCTAGGGGGGATGAGCAGTTCTTC. As protein: CASSESARGDEQFF. V is TRBV10-2 and J is TRBJ2-1, with D perhaps being TRBD1 or TRBD2 (6 bases each). The CDR3 has 14 residues. V was trimmed by 0 bases and J by 8 bases, leaving 11 bases between them. Per germline, CDR1 WSHSY and CDR2 SAAADI.

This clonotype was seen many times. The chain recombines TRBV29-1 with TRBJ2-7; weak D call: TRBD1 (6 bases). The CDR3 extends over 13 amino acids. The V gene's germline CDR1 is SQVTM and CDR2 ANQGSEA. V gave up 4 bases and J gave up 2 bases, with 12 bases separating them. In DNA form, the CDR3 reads TGCAGCGTTGGGAGAGGGGGAACCTACGAGCAGTACTTC. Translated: CSVGRGGTYEQYF.

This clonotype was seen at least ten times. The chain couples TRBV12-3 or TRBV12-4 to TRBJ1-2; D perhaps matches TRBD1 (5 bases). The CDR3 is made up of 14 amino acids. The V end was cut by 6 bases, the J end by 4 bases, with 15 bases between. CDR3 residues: CASSPVGEGYGYTF. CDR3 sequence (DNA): TGTGCCAGCAGCCCGGTGGGGGAAGGCTATGGCTACACCTTC.

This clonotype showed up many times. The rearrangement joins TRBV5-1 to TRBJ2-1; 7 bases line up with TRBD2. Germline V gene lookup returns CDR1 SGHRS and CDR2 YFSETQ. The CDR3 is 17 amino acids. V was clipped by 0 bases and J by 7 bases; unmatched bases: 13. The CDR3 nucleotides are TGCGCCAGCAGCTTGGGGGAAGTAGGCGGGAGAGGTAATGAGCAGTTCTTC. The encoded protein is CASSLGEVGGRGNEQFF.

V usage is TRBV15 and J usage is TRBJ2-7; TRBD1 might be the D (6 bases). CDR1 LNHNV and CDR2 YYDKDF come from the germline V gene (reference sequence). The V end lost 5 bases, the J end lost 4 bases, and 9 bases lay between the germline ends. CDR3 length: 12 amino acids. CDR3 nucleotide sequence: TGTGCCACCAGCTGGGACAAATACGAGCAGTACTTC. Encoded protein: CATSWDKYEQYF. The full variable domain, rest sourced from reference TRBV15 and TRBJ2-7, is DAMVIQNPRYQVTQFGKPVTLSCSQTLNHNVMYWYQQKSSQAPKLLFHYYDKDFNNEADTPDNFQSRRPNTSFCFLDIRSPGLGDTAMYLCATSWDKYEQYFGPGTRLTVT.

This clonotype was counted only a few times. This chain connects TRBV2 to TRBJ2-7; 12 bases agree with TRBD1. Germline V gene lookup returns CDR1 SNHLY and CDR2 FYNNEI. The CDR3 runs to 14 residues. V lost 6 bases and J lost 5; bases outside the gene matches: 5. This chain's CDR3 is CASRVGTGGHEQYF. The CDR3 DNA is TGTGCCAGCAGGGTAGGGACAGGGGGCCACGAGCAGTACTTC.

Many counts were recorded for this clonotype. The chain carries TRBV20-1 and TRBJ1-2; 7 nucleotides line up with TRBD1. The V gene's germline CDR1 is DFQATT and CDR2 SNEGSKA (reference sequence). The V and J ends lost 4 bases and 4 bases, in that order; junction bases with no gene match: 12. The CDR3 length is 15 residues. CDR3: CSATTDRDGIYGYTF. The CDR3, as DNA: TGCAGTGCTACAACCGACAGGGACGGCATCTATGGCTACACCTTC.

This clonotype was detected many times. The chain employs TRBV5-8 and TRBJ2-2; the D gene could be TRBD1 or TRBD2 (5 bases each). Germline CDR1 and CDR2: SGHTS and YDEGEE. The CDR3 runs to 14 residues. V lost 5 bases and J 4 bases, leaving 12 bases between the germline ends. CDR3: CASRGRALTGELFF. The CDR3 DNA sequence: TGTGCCAGCAGGGGACGAGCCCTCACCGGGGAGCTGTTTTTT.

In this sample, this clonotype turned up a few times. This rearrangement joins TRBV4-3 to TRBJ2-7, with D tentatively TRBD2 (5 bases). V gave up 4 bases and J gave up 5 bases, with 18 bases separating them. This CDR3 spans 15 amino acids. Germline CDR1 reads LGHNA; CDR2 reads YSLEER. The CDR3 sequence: CASSRVAWESNEQYF. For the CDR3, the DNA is TGCGCCAGCAGCCGAGTAGCGTGGGAAAGCAACGAGCAGTACTTC.

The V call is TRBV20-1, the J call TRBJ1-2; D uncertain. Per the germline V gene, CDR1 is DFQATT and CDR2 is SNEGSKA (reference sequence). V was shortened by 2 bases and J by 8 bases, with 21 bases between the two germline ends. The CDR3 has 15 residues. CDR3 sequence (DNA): TGCAGTGCTAGACCCCCGGGTCCGGCGGAAGGAGGCTACACCTTC. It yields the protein CSARPPGPAEGGYTF.

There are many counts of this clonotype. The CDR3 nucleotides are TGTGCCATCCGGTCGCAGGGGGGCGCAGATACGCAGTATTTT. Translated, it gives CAIRSQGGADTQYF. This chain connects TRBV10-3 to TRBJ2-3; tentative D call: TRBD1 (7 bases). The CDR3 runs 14 residues. Deletions cut 8 bases from V and 4 bases from J, with 16 bases between. Germline loops: CDR1 ENHRY, CDR2 SYGVKD.

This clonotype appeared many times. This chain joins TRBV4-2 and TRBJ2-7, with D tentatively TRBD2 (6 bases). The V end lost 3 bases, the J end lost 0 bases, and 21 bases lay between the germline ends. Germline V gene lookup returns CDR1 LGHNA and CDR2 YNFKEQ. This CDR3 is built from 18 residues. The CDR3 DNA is TGTGCCAGCAGCCAGGACCTTCACCGGGACGGGAGCTCCTACGAGCAGTACTTC. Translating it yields CASSQDLHRDGSSYEQYF.

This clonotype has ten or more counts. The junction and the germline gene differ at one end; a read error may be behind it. The CDR3 DNA follows: TGTGCCAGCAGTACTCAGGGGGGCCAAAAGACCCAGTACTTC. This gives the protein CASSTQGGQKTQYF. The rearrangement links TRBV6-2 or TRBV6-3 to TRBJ2-5; D may be TRBD1 (7 bases). The CDR3 totals 14 residues. Germline-derived CDR1 and CDR2 are MNHEY and SVGEGT.

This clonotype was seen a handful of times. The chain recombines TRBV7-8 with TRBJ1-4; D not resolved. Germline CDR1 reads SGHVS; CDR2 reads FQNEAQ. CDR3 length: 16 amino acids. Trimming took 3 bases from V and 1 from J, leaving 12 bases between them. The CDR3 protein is CASSFRSGLTNEKLFF. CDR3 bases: TGTGCCAGCAGCTTCCGCTCGGGTTTAACTAATGAAAAACTGTTTTTT.

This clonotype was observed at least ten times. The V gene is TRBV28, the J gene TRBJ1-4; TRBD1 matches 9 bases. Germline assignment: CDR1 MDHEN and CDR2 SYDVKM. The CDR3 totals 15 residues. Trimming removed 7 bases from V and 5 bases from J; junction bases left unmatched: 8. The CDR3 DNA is TGTGCCAGCACCAGAACCGGGACAGGGAATGAAAAACTGTTTTTT. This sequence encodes CASTRTGTGNEKLFF.

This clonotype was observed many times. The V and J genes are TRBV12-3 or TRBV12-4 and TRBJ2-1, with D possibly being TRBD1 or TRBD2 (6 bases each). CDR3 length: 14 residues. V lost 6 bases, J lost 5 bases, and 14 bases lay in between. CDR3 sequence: CASSLWGAHNEQFF. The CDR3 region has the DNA TGTGCCAGCAGCTTGTGGGGGGCCCACAATGAGCAGTTCTTC.

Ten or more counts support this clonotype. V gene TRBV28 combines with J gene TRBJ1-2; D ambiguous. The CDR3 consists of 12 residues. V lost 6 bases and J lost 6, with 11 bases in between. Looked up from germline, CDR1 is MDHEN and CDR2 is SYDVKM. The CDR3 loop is CASREKIDGYTF. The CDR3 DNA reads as TGTGCCAGCAGGGAAAAGATCGATGGCTACACCTTC.

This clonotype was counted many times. The CDR3 coding sequence is TGTGCCAGCAGTTTTTGGGGGCTCGGGAGCATTCAGTACTTC. This gives the protein CASSFWGLGSIQYF. The chain has TRBV27 and TRBJ2-4; D tentatively fits TRBD1 or TRBD2 (6 bases each). The CDR3 has 14 residues. In germline, CDR1 is MNHEY, CDR2 SMNVEV (reference sequence). V lost 3 bases, J lost 9 bases, and 15 bases lay in between.

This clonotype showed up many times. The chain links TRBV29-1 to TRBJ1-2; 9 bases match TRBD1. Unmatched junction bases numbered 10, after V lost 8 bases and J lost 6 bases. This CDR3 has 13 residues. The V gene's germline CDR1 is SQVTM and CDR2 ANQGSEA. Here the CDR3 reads CSSISGTGNGYTF. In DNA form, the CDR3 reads TGCAGCTCTATCTCCGGGACAGGGAATGGCTACACCTTC.

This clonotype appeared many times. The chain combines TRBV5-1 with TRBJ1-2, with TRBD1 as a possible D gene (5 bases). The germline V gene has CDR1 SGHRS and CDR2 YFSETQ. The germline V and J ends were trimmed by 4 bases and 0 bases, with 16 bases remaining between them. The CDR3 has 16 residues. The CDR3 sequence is CASSTAIGQPNYGYTF. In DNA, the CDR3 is TGCGCCAGCAGCACCGCTATCGGACAACCTAACTATGGCTACACCTTC.